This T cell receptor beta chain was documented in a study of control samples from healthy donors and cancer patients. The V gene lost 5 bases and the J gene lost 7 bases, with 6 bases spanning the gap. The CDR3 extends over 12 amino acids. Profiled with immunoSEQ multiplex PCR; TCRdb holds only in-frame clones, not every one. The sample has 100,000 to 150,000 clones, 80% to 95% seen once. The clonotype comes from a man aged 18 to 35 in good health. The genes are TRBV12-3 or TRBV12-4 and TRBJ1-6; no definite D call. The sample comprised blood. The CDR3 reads CASSRGNSPLHF. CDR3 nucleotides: TGTGCCAGCAGTCGGGGAAATTCACCCCTCCACTTT.